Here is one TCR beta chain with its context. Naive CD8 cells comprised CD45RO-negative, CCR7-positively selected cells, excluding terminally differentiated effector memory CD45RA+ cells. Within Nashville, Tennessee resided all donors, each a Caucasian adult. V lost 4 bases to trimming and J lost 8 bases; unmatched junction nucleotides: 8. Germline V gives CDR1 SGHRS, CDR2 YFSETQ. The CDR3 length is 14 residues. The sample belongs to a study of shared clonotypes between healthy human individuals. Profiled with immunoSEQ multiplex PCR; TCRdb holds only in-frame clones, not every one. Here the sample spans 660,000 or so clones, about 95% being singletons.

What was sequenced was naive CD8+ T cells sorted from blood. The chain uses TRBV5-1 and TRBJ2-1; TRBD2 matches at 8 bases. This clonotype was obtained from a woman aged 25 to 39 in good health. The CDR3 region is CASSPGLGGYEQFF. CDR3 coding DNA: TGCGCCAGCAGCCCGGGACTAGGGGGATATGAGCAGTTCTTC.